These 27 T cell receptor beta chains share one sample of origin, sequenced in a study of T cell repertoires in cytomegalovirus infection. MiXCR, applied by TCRdb to the reads, yields one record per CDR3 protein. This sample has about 160,000 distinct CDR3 sequences, with less than 25% found just once. No antigen has been identified for these receptors. Sequences were derived from CD8+ T cells from cultured PBMCs, sampled from culture after CMV antigen stimulation. All receptors derive from a human donor in good health (CMV status not recorded). Some clones in this sample may be carry-over from other donors' samples.

This clonotype has only a few counts. The chain uses TRBV27 and TRBJ2-7; 10 nucleotides line up with TRBD1. Germline V gene lookup returns CDR1 MNHEY and CDR2 SMNVEV (reference sequence). The V and J ends lost 5 bases and 3 bases, in that order; junction bases with no gene match: 4. The CDR3 has 14 residues. The CDR3 DNA is TGTGCCAGCAGTGATGGGACAGGGGACTACGAGCAGTACTTC. Translation gives CASSDGTGDYEQYF.

This clonotype occurred a few times. The chain is built from TRBV7-9 and TRBJ2-5; D ambiguous. Germline CDR1 and CDR2: SEHNR and FQNEAQ (reference sequence). The CDR3 is 14 residues long. Trimming removed 4 bases at V and 1 base at J, with 10 bases between. DNA for the CDR3: TGTGCCAGCAGCTCCCAGAGTCCCCAAGAGACCCAGTACTTC. Encoded protein: CASSSQSPQETQYF.

The rearrangement links TRBV7-8 to TRBJ2-3, with 8 nucleotides matching TRBD2. The V segment lost 0 bases and the J segment 6 bases; nucleotides outside the gene matches: 8. The CDR3 contains 16 residues. Germline V gene sequence: CDR1 SGHVS, CDR2 FQNEAQ. CDR3 sequence (DNA): TGTGCCAGCAGCTTAGCGGGAGCGGGGGTGTCGGATACGCAGTATTTT. Its translation is CASSLAGAGVSDTQYF. The whole variable domain, remainder taken from reference TRBV7-8 and TRBJ2-3, is GAGVSQSPRYKVAKRGQDVALRCDPISGHVSLFWYQQALGQGPEFLTYFQNEAQLDKSGLPSDRFFAERPEGSVSTLKIQRTQQEDSAVYLCASSLAGAGVSDTQYFGPGTRLTVL.

The chain employs TRBV10-1 and TRBJ2-2; 9 bases match TRBD2. The V segment lost 8 bases and the J segment 4 bases; nucleotides outside the gene matches: 11. This CDR3 contains 16 residues. The germline gives CDR1 WNHNN, CDR2 SYGVQD (reference sequence). CDR3 in DNA: TGCGCCAGCTCTCGGGGCCTAGCGGGGACCACCGGGGAGCTGTTTTTT. Amino acids: CASSRGLAGTTGELFF.

The CDR3: CASSDLGSFSGNTIYF. CDR3 DNA: TGTGCCAGCAGCGACTTAGGCAGCTTCTCTGGAAACACCATATATTTT. The chain joins TRBV7-2 to TRBJ1-3, with unresolved D. Trimming stripped 5 bases from V and 0 bases from J, with 14 bases between. This CDR3 has 16 amino acids. Germline V gene sequence: CDR1 SGHTA, CDR2 FQGNSA.

There are a few counts of this clonotype. The CDR3: CASRATGGRETQYF. CDR3 sequence (DNA): TGTGCCAGCAGAGCCACAGGGGGACGAGAGACCCAGTACTTC. The rearrangement uses TRBV7-9 and TRBJ2-5; 8 nucleotides match TRBD1. This CDR3 region has 14 residues. From germline, CDR1 is SEHNR and CDR2 FQNEAQ (reference sequence). V trimming: 6 bases; J trimming: 4 bases; junction bases outside the gene matches: 7. The variable domain in full, with the rest retrieved from reference TRBV7-9 and TRBJ2-5, is DTGVSQNPRHKITKRGQNVTFRCDPISEHNRLYWYRQTLGQGPEFLTYFQNEAQLEKSRLLSDRFSAERPKGSFSTLEIQRTEQGDSAMYLCASRATGGRETQYFGPGTRLLVL.

This clonotype was observed a few times. The genes are TRBV7-2 and TRBJ1-1, with D perhaps matching TRBD1 (5 bases). The CDR3 spans 14 residues. Germline loops: CDR1 SGHTA, CDR2 FQGNSA. V lost 3 bases to trimming and J lost 0 bases, with 8 bases between them. For the CDR3, the DNA is TGTGCCAGCAGCTTGGCCAGGGTGAACACTGAAGCTTTCTTT. It codes for CASSLARVNTEAFF.

This clonotype was seen a few times. The genes are TRBV12-3 or TRBV12-4 and TRBJ1-2, with D perhaps matching TRBD1 (5 bases). The V and J ends lost 2 bases and 5 bases respectively, with 18 bases between them. The CDR3 sequence is 16 residues long. CDR3 region: CASSLRERGSRYGYTF. CDR3 nucleotides: TGTGCCAGCAGTTTAAGGGAGAGGGGATCCCGTTATGGCTACACCTTC.

This chain joins TRBV27 and TRBJ1-2; D is ambiguous. Germline values: CDR1 MNHEY, CDR2 SMNVEV (reference sequence). Trimming took off 6 bases at V and 4 bases at J, with 18 bases between the two ends. The CDR3 is 15 amino acids. The DNA for the CDR3 is TGTGCCAGCAGCTTGGGCATCCAGGCGACCTATGGCTACACCTTC. Translation gives CASSLGIQATYGYTF.

This clonotype was picked up a small number of times. CDR3 residues: CASRLTSGGVSYNEQFF. The DNA of the CDR3 is TGTGCCAGCAGGTTGACTAGCGGGGGGGTCTCCTACAATGAGCAGTTCTTC. The chain is built from TRBV7-9 and TRBJ2-1, with 14 bases lining up with TRBD2. The CDR3 length is 17 residues. Trimming cost V 6 bases and J 0 bases; bases outside gene matches: 4. The germline gives CDR1 SEHNR, CDR2 FQNEAQ (reference sequence).

Written as DNA, the CDR3 is TGCAGTGCTAGAGATCCAGGGGGCTTAGAGACCCAGTACTTC. Translated: CSARDPGGLETQYF. V and J are TRBV20-1 and TRBJ2-5; TRBD1 agrees at 8 bases. From germline, CDR1 is DFQATT and CDR2 SNEGSKA (reference sequence). The CDR3 contains 14 residues. V was pared by 0 bases and J by 4 bases, with 4 bases of the junction left unmatched.

The V and J genes are TRBV12-3 or TRBV12-4 and TRBJ2-2, with D unclear. The CDR3 spans 12 residues. V lost 5 bases and J 4 bases, leaving 5 bases between the germline ends. CDR3 loop: CASSTTTGELFF. In DNA form, the CDR3 reads TGTGCCAGCAGTACGACCACCGGGGAGCTGTTTTTT.

The V gene is TRBV12-3 or TRBV12-4, the J gene TRBJ2-1; 11 bases fit TRBD2. The CDR3 covers 21 residues. The junction had 18 bases not matched to a gene; V was cut back by 4 bases and J by 1 base. The chain's CDR3 is CASSSTSGSGGAFGSYNEQFF. DNA of the CDR3: TGTGCCAGCAGTTCTACCTCGGGTAGCGGGGGGGCCTTCGGGTCCTACAATGAGCAGTTCTTC.

The sample holds a few counts of this clonotype. The chain has TRBV13 and TRBJ2-7; D perhaps matches TRBD1 (5 bases). The V gene lost 2 bases and the J gene lost 2 bases, with 7 bases spanning the gap. The length of the CDR3 is 13 residues. The germline CDR1 and CDR2 sequences are PRHDT and FYEKMQ (reference sequence). The CDR3 loop is CASSLTGAYEQYF. CDR3 nucleotide sequence: TGTGCCAGCAGCTTAACAGGTGCCTACGAGCAGTACTTC.

This clonotype was picked up a small number of times. CDR3 in DNA: TGCGCCAGCAGCCAAGAATCCAGGGGATCAACGAGAAACATTCAGTACTTC. It encodes CASSQESRGSTRNIQYF. The V gene is TRBV4-1, the J gene TRBJ2-4; TRBD1 is a possible D gene (6 bases). Trimming took off 0 bases at V and 6 bases at J, with 18 bases between the two ends. Germline CDR1 MGHRA, CDR2 YSYEKL. The length of the CDR3 is 17 residues.

Written as DNA, the CDR3 is TGTGCTAGTGGCGCCATTGGGGGGTCGGCCACAGATACGCAGTATTTT. This gives the protein CASGAIGGSATDTQYF. This chain links TRBV12-5 with TRBJ2-3; D perhaps matches TRBD2 (6 bases). This CDR3 is built from 16 residues. CDR1 is LGHNT and CDR2 is FRNRAP in the germline V gene. The V gene lost 6 bases and the J gene lost 2 bases, with 18 bases spanning the gap.

This clonotype was counted between two and nine times. The J gene is TRBJ1-5, the V gene TRBV7-2; tentatively, D is TRBD1 (5 bases). Per the germline V gene, CDR1 is SGHTA and CDR2 is FQGNSA. The CDR3 is 13 amino acids. Trimming removed 11 bases from V and 6 bases from J, with 17 bases in between. CDR3 bases: TGTGCCGCGGGACCCCTAGGGAGTCAGCCCCAGCATTTT. This sequence encodes CAAGPLGSQPQHF.

V is TRBV12-3 or TRBV12-4 and J is TRBJ2-7; a possible D gene is TRBD1 (6 bases). The CDR3 length is 12 residues. Trimming shortened V by 5 bases and J by 8 bases, and 13 bases separated the two germline ends. The CDR3 nucleotides are TGTGCCAGCAGTCCAAACAGGGTTCAGCAGTACTTC. This encodes CASSPNRVQQYF.

The CDR3 loop reads CAISDVSRETQYF. The DNA for the CDR3 is TGTGCCATCAGTGATGTTAGCAGGGAGACCCAGTACTTC. The chain is built from TRBV10-3 and TRBJ2-5; D not resolved. Germline values: CDR1 ENHRY, CDR2 SYGVKD. The CDR3 extends over 13 amino acids. Trimming took off 3 bases at V and 5 bases at J, with 10 bases between the two ends.

A few counts support this clonotype. The genes are TRBV19 and TRBJ1-1, with D possibly TRBD1 on 6 matching bases. The CDR3 totals 14 residues. Trimming took off 1 base at V and 6 bases at J, with 12 bases between the two ends. Germline V CDR1 and CDR2: LNHDA, SQIVND (reference sequence). CDR3 protein: CASSIGPGEAEAFF. CDR3 bases: TGTGCCAGTAGTATAGGGCCAGGGGAGGCTGAAGCTTTCTTT.

This clonotype was observed a handful of times. The chain employs TRBV9 and TRBJ2-6, with TRBD1 matching over 9 bases. The germline V gene has CDR1 SGDLS and CDR2 YYNGEE. V shed 0 bases, J shed 0 bases, and the junction held 1 base outside the gene matches. The CDR3 extends over 17 amino acids. The CDR3 bases are TGTGCCAGCAGCGTAGGGGACAGGGCCTCTGGGGCCAACGTCCTGACTTTC. This sequence encodes CASSVGDRASGANVLTF.

This clonotype was seen a few times. This CDR3 is CASSYLETGGDEAFF. The CDR3 bases are TGTGCCAGCAGTTATCTCGAAACAGGGGGGGATGAAGCTTTCTTT. V gene TRBV6-6 combines with J gene TRBJ1-1; the match to TRBD1 covers 8 bases. J was trimmed by 7 bases and V by 3 bases; bases with no gene match: 10. This CDR3 comprises 15 residues. Germline CDR1 reads MNHNY; CDR2 reads SVGAGI (reference sequence).

This rearrangement joins TRBV2 to TRBJ1-2; tentative D call: TRBD1 (6 bases). This CDR3 is built from 15 residues. The ends were cut back, 10 bases at V and 0 bases at J, with 18 bases in the middle. Germline V gene lookup returns CDR1 SNHLY and CDR2 FYNNEI. The CDR3 region is CAKHIPGHTNYGYTF. The DNA for the CDR3 is TGTGCCAAACACATACCGGGACACACTAACTATGGCTACACCTTC.

The chain combines TRBV27 with TRBJ2-7, with 7 bases lining up with TRBD1. Per the germline V gene, CDR1 is MNHEY and CDR2 is SMNVEV (reference sequence). The CDR3 has 13 amino acids. Losses at the gene ends were 6 bases for V and 6 bases for J; bases not matched to a gene: 8. Here the CDR3 DNA reads TGTGCCAGCAGGGCAGGGGGAATTCCCGAGCAGTACTTC. It yields the protein CASRAGGIPEQYF.

The chain employs TRBV6-1 and TRBJ2-5, with 9 bases matching TRBD1. V shed 2 bases and J 3 bases; nucleotides not matched to a gene: 4. CDR1 and CDR2 (germline): MNHNS, SASEGT. The CDR3 has 15 residues. In nucleotides, the CDR3 is TGTGCCAGCAGTGAATGGACAGGGGAGGAAGAGACCCAGTACTTC. It is translated as CASSEWTGEEETQYF.

The chain employs TRBV7-6 and TRBJ1-1; no definite D call. The CDR3 spans 14 residues. Trimming removed 5 bases at V and 0 bases at J, with 10 bases between. Germline CDR1 reads SGHVS; CDR2 reads FNYEAQ. CDR3 sequence (DNA): TGTGCCAGCAGCCCACCTCGCTTGAACACTGAAGCTTTCTTT. Translation: CASSPPRLNTEAFF. The variable domain in full, completed from reference TRBV7-6 and TRBJ1-1, reads GAGVSQSPRYKVTKRGQDVALRCDPISGHVSLYWYRQALGQGPEFLTYFNYEAQQDKSGLPNDRFSAERPEGSISTLTIQRTEQRDSAMYRCASSPPRLNTEAFFGQGTRLTVV.

This clonotype was observed a handful of times. The chain recombines TRBV2 with TRBJ1-3; D is ambiguous. The CDR3 runs to 11 residues. Germline CDR1 SNHLY, CDR2 FYNNEI. V was trimmed by 10 bases and J by 3 bases, leaving 7 bases between them. CDR3 amino acids: CAILVGNTIYF. The CDR3 nucleotides are TGTGCCATCCTGGTTGGAAACACCATATATTTT.